This passage covers 30 T cell receptor beta chains from one sample sequenced in a study of blood T cells in healthy people across ages. Alongside a J-beta primer mix, a sample-barcoded 5' primer served in a second PCR lasting 7 to 11 cycles. TCRdb independently ran MiXCR on the 5' RACE reads; one entry per CDR3 protein. The sample has over 1,300,000 distinct CDR3 sequences; approximately 59% are singletons. Material for sequencing was blood. These receptors were collected from a man younger than 35 in good health.

J is TRBJ2-7 and V is TRBV7-9, with TRBD1 as a possible D gene (5 bases). The germline V gene encodes CDR1 SEHNR and CDR2 FQNEAQ (reference sequence). This CDR3 is 14 amino acids long. Trimming took off 1 base at V and 5 bases at J, with 12 bases between the two ends. CDR3 DNA: TGTGCCAGCAGCTTAGTATTGGCAGGGCACGAGCAGTACTTC. Its translation: CASSLVLAGHEQYF.

The J gene is TRBJ2-1, the V gene TRBV20-1, with 8 bases lining up with TRBD2. The length of the CDR3 is 17 residues. CDR1 DFQATT and CDR2 SNEGSKA come from the germline V gene (reference sequence). Germline trimming cut 0 bases from V and 0 bases from J; bases unmatched to any gene: 7. The CDR3 reads CSARDLGAGGSYNEQFF. The CDR3 DNA reads TGCAGTGCTAGAGATCTTGGGGCGGGAGGCTCCTACAATGAGCAGTTCTTC.

This chain uses TRBV4-1 with TRBJ2-7, with 7 bases lining up with TRBD2. The V and J ends lost 1 base and 3 bases, in that order; junction bases with no gene match: 9. Germline lookup yields CDR1 MGHRA and CDR2 YSYEKL. The CDR3 has 16 residues. The CDR3 sequence: CASSQVWGREGYEQYF. The CDR3, as DNA: TGCGCCAGCAGCCAAGTCTGGGGGAGGGAGGGCTACGAGCAGTACTTC.

J is TRBJ1-4 and V is TRBV28; D possibly corresponds to TRBD1 (5 bases). Germline CDR1 and CDR2: MDHEN and SYDVKM. This CDR3 is 15 amino acids long. The ends were cut back, 6 bases at V and 7 bases at J, with 18 bases in the middle. The CDR3 nucleotides are TGTGCCAGCAGCCCCGGCCTGGGGGGGGTTGAAAAACTGTTTTTT. Translation gives CASSPGLGGVEKLFF.

The genes are TRBV27 and TRBJ2-1, with D possibly matching TRBD2 (6 bases). CDR1 and CDR2 from the germline V gene are MNHEY and SMNVEV (reference sequence). The CDR3 sequence is 15 residues long. V was cut by 3 bases and J by 2 bases, with 11 bases left in between. The CDR3 region has the DNA TGTGCCAGCAGTTTCGACGGGAGAGCCTACAATGAGCAGTTCTTC. This sequence encodes CASSFDGRAYNEQFF.

The chain joins TRBV12-3 or TRBV12-4 to TRBJ2-1; TRBD2 matches 11 bases. This CDR3 is built from 16 residues. Trimming took 5 bases from V and 4 from J; bases not matched to a gene: 7. CDR3 nucleotides: TGTGCCAGCAGTACCTCTAGCGGGGGGCCTTACAATGAGCAGTTCTTC. The encoded protein is CASSTSSGGPYNEQFF.

J is TRBJ2-5 and V is TRBV15; D ambiguous. The ends were cut back, 0 bases at V and 4 bases at J, with 12 bases in the middle. The CDR3 spans 15 residues. CDR1 is LNHNV and CDR2 is YYDKDF in the germline V gene (reference sequence). CDR3 sequence reads: CATSRDSGMSETQYF. CDR3 bases: TGTGCCACCAGCAGAGATAGTGGGATGTCAGAGACCCAGTACTTC.

This clonotype was seen a few times. The CDR3 nucleotides are TGTGCCAGCAGCACCCGAACAGACCCCTACGAGCAGTACTTC. Translated: CASSTRTDPYEQYF. The chain carries TRBV11-1 and TRBJ2-7, with D unclear. V dropped 5 bases and J dropped 2 bases, with 13 bases sitting between them. This CDR3 is 14 amino acids long. The germline V gene has CDR1 SGHAT and CDR2 FQDESV (reference sequence).

This clonotype was detected only a few times. The genes are TRBV6-5 and TRBJ2-3, with 8 bases identical to TRBD1. From germline, CDR1 is MNHEY and CDR2 SVGAGI. V dropped 5 bases and J dropped 11; count of bases not matched to a gene: 12. The CDR3 is 14 amino acids. CDR3 loop: CASSQRTGWIVQYF. The CDR3, as DNA: TGTGCCAGCAGTCAACGGACAGGGTGGATTGTGCAGTATTTT.

This clonotype was recorded only once. CDR3 in DNA: TGTGCCACCAGCAGAGATAGGGGGGACTATGGCTACACCTTC. It encodes CATSRDRGDYGYTF. The V call is TRBV15, the J call TRBJ1-2, with a tentative D call TRBD1 (6 bases). Germline CDR1 LNHNV, CDR2 YYDKDF (reference sequence). The CDR3 runs 14 residues. V was shortened by 0 bases and J by 3 bases, with 8 bases between the two germline ends.

The rearrangement uses TRBV20-1 and TRBJ1-1; the D is unclear. This CDR3 comprises 11 residues. V was trimmed by 1 base and J by 4 bases, leaving 4 bases between them. The germline V gene has CDR1 DFQATT and CDR2 SNEGSKA (reference sequence). The chain's CDR3 is CSARVVTEAFF. The CDR3, as DNA: TGCAGTGCTAGAGTGGTCACTGAAGCTTTCTTT.

This clonotype appeared once. This chain uses TRBV7-2 with TRBJ2-6; 7 bases map to TRBD1. V trimming: 4 bases; J trimming: 0 bases; junction bases outside the gene matches: 3. The CDR3 extends over 16 amino acids. In germline, CDR1 is SGHTA, CDR2 FQGNSA. The CDR3, as DNA: TGTGCCAGCAGCTGGGACAGCGGCTCTGGGGCCAACGTCCTGACTTTC. Protein: CASSWDSGSGANVLTF.

The rearrangement uses TRBV6-5 and TRBJ2-5; tentatively, D is TRBD1 (6 bases). The CDR3 is made up of 14 amino acids. V lost 6 bases, J lost 1 base, and 12 bases lay in between. In germline, CDR1 is MNHEY, CDR2 SVGAGI. In DNA form, the CDR3 reads TGTGCCAGCAGAAAGGACAGTTTCCAAGAGACCCAGTACTTC. Protein product: CASRKDSFQETQYF.

J is TRBJ2-1 and V is TRBV12-3 or TRBV12-4, with TRBD2 matching 14 bases. V lost 5 bases and J lost 9; bases outside the gene matches: 6. This CDR3 contains 15 residues. The chain's CDR3 is CASSRTSGGITEQFF. CDR3 sequence (DNA): TGTGCCAGCAGTCGGACTAGCGGGGGGATAACTGAGCAGTTCTTC.

The gene calls are TRBV29-1 and TRBJ2-7; D is ambiguous. The CDR3 spans 12 residues. CDR1 is SQVTM and CDR2 is ANQGSEA in the germline V gene. V lost 2 bases and J 0 bases, leaving 5 bases between the germline ends. In nucleotides, the CDR3 is TGCAGCGTTGAAAAGGCCTCCTACGAGCAGTACTTC. Its protein product is CSVEKASYEQYF.

The genes are TRBV30 and TRBJ1-1; D remains unclear. V lost 0 bases and J lost 7, with 6 bases in between. This CDR3 comprises 11 residues. CDR1 and CDR2 (germline): GTSNPN, SVGIG (reference sequence). CDR3 protein: CAWSVWYEAFF. The DNA of the CDR3 is TGTGCCTGGAGTGTATGGTATGAAGCTTTCTTT.

J is TRBJ2-1 and V is TRBV27; the D is unclear. TRBJ2-7 matches the DNA end more closely, so the J call is doubtful. The CDR3 loop spans 12 amino acids. Germline lookup yields CDR1 MNHEY and CDR2 SMNVEV (reference sequence). The CDR3 DNA sequence: TGTGCCAGCAGGTTTGGGTATTACGAGCAGTACTTC. Its protein product is CASRFGYYEQYF.

This clonotype occurred many times. The chain carries TRBV4-3 and TRBJ2-3; a weak D match, TRBD2 (6 bases). The CDR3 covers 14 residues. Trimming stripped 1 base from V and 6 bases from J, with 11 bases between. Looked up from germline, CDR1 is LGHNA and CDR2 is YSLEER. The CDR3 sequence is CASSQGLGTDTQYF. The CDR3 bases are TGCGCCAGCAGCCAAGGGTTGGGGACTGATACGCAGTATTTT.

The rearrangement joins TRBV2 to TRBJ1-2; TRBD1 is a possible D gene (5 bases). V lost 6 bases to trimming and J lost 4 bases, with 9 bases between them. This CDR3 is built from 12 residues. Germline V gene data show CDR1 as SNHLY and CDR2 as FYNNEI. For the CDR3, the DNA is TGTGCCAGCAGGACAGTCACCTATGGCTACACCTTC. Amino acids: CASRTVTYGYTF. Filled out from reference TRBV2 and TRBJ1-2, the complete variable domain reads EPEVTQTPSHQVTQMGQEVILRCVPISNHLYFYWYRQILGQKVEFLVSFYNNEISEKSEIFDDQFSVERPDGSNFTLKIRSTKLEDSAMYFCASRTVTYGYTFGSGTRLTVV.

This clonotype turned up a few times. The J gene is TRBJ1-2, the V gene TRBV29-1, with a tentative D call TRBD1 (5 bases). Germline lookup yields CDR1 SQVTM and CDR2 ANQGSEA. The CDR3 is 12 amino acids. The V gene lost 6 bases and the J gene lost 6 bases, with 14 bases spanning the gap. The CDR3 is CSVFIGADGYTF. In nucleotides, the CDR3 is TGCAGCGTCTTCATAGGGGCGGATGGCTACACCTTC.

Note on this clonotype: The germline gene is not matched at one end of the junction; a read error may be the cause. V usage is TRBV12-3 or TRBV12-4 and J usage is TRBJ2-1, with D perhaps given as TRBD1 or TRBD2 (6 bases each). This CDR3 has 16 residues. CDR3 bases: TGTGCCAGCAGTCCCCCAGAGGGGGACTCCTTCAATGAGCAGTTCTTC. This encodes CASSPPEGDSFNEQFF.

The chain combines TRBV3-1 with TRBJ2-1; TRBD2 agrees at 10 bases. CDR3 length equals 18 residues. V shed 4 bases and J 8 bases; nucleotides not matched to a gene: 17. CDR1 LGHDT and CDR2 YNNKEL come from the germline V gene (reference sequence). CDR3 DNA: TGTGCCAGCAGCCCCGTCGTGGGCCAAGCGGGGGGGCTTTATGAGCAGTTCTTC. It specifies CASSPVVGQAGGLYEQFF.

The V and J genes are TRBV6-5 and TRBJ2-5; 7 bases line up with TRBD2. Matching the DNA end better, TRBJ2-7 makes the J call doubtful. Germline V CDR1 and CDR2: MNHEY, SVGAGI. This CDR3 has 15 residues. CDR3 bases: TGTGCCAGCAGACTCACCGGGACTCAGCGGGGCGAGCAGTACTTC. Its translation is CASRLTGTQRGEQYF.

This sequence joins TRBV15 and TRBJ2-1; the D is unclear. The DNA end favors TRBJ2-7, so the J call may be wrong. Looked up from germline, CDR1 is LNHNV and CDR2 is YYDKDF (reference sequence). The CDR3 spans 16 residues. CDR3 residues: CATSRETPHSYNEQYF. CDR3 nucleotide sequence: TGTGCCACCAGCAGAGAGACCCCTCATTCCTACAATGAGCAGTACTTC.

This chain connects TRBV27 to TRBJ2-7, with TRBD1 identical over 8 bases. V lost 6 bases to trimming and J lost 9 bases; unmatched junction nucleotides: 4. Germline CDR1 reads MNHEY; CDR2 reads SMNVEV (reference sequence). The CDR3 runs to 11 residues. This CDR3 reads CASRDGTGQYF. In nucleotides, the CDR3 is TGTGCCAGCAGGGACGGGACAGGGCAGTACTTC.

The V and J genes are TRBV6-5 and TRBJ2-5; no firm D call. V dropped 5 bases and J dropped 5 bases, with 15 bases sitting between them. Germline V gene sequence: CDR1 MNHEY, CDR2 SVGAGI. This CDR3 is 14 amino acids long. DNA of the CDR3: TGTGCCAGCAGTAATGGGTGGTTTAGGGAGACCCAGTACTTC. It specifies CASSNGWFRETQYF.

There are a few counts of this clonotype. The chain is built from TRBV2 and TRBJ1-2, with 7 nucleotides matching TRBD1. CDR3 size: 16 residues. Germline loops: CDR1 SNHLY, CDR2 FYNNEI. Trimming at V came to 2 bases and at J to 4 bases, leaving 10 bases not matched to a gene. CDR3 DNA sequence: TGTGCCAGCAGTGAAACCGGACGCGGGGACAGCTATGGCTACACCTTC. Its translation: CASSETGRGDSYGYTF.

The chain recombines TRBV4-1 with TRBJ2-1; 8 nucleotides align to TRBD1. Trimming cost V 0 bases and J 5 bases; bases outside gene matches: 6. Germline-derived CDR1 and CDR2 are MGHRA and YSYEKL. This CDR3 has 16 residues. As DNA, the CDR3 is TGCGCCAGCAGCCAAGAAGTTCAGGGGGCCCACAATGAGCAGTTCTTC. It codes for CASSQEVQGAHNEQFF.

In this sample, this clonotype turned up a few times. A much larger clonotype is one base distant, so this may be a read error. The V and J genes are TRBV10-3 and TRBJ1-4, with TRBD1 matching over 7 bases. CDR3 length: 13 residues. J lost 5 bases, V lost 10 bases, and 7 bases had no gene match. In germline, CDR1 is ENHRY, CDR2 SYGVKD. The CDR3 here is CASSGQENEKLFF. Written as DNA, the CDR3 is TGTGCCAGCAGCGGACAGGAGAATGAAAAACTGTTTTTT.

The chain links TRBV4-1 to TRBJ2-7, with unresolved D. Germline V gene sequence: CDR1 MGHRA, CDR2 YSYEKL. CDR3 length equals 14 residues. The V and J ends lost 1 base and 2 bases respectively, with 9 bases between them. The CDR3, as DNA: TGCGCCAGCAGCCAAGCCCCCTCACCCTACGAGCAGTACTTC. The encoded protein is CASSQAPSPYEQYF.